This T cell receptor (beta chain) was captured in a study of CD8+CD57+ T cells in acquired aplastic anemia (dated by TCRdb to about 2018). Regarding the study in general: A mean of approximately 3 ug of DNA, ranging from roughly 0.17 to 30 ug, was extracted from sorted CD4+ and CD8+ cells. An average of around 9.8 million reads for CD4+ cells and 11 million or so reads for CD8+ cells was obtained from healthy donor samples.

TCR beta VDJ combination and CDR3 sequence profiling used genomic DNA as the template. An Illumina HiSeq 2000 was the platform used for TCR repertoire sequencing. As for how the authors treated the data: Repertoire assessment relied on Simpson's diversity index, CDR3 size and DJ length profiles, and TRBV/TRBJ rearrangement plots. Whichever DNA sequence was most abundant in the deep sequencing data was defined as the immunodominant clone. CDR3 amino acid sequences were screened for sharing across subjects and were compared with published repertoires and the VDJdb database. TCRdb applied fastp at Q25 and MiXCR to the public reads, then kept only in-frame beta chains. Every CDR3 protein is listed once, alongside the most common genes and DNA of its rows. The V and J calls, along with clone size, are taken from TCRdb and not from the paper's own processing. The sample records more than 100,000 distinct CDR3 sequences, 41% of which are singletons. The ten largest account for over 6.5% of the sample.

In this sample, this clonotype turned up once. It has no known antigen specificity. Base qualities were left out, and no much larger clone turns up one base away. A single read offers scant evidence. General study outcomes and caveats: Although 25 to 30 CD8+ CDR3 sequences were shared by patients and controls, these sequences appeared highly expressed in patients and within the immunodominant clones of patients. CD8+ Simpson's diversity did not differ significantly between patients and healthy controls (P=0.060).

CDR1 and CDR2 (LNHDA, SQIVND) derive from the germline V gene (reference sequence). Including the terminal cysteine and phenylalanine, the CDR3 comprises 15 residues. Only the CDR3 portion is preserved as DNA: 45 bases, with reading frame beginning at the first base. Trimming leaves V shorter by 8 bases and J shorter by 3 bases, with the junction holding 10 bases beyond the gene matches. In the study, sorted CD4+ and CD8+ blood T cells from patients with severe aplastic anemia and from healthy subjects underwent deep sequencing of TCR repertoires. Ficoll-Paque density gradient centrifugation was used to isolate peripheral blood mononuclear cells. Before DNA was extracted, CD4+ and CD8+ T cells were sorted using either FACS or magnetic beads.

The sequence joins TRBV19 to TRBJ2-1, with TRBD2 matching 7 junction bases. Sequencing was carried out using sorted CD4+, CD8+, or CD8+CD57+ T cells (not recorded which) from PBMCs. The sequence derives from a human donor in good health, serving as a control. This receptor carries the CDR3 CASGFGGTNYNEQFF. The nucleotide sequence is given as TGTGCCAGTGGCTTTGGCGGGACTAACTACAATGAGCAGTTCTTC.